This T cell receptor (beta chain) is from a study of T cell responses to AZD1222 COVID-19 vaccine (dated by TCRdb to about 2021). A note on the overall study: TCR sequencing was performed for roughly 240 trial participants, of whom roughly 200 were given two doses of AZD1222 and approximately 26 were given two doses of MenACWY control vaccine. Trial participants were enrolled into age subgroups of 18-55, 56-69 and 70-plus years, which contained approximately 150, 28 and 58 TCR-sequenced participants, respectively. Study-wide findings and limitations: No day 14 peak-response samples were available, so repertoires were characterized only after the peak T cell response. Spike-specific TCR breadth and depth rose significantly after two AZD1222 doses compared with day 0 and with MenACWY recipients. Only five to seven AZD1222 recipients were SARS-CoV-2 seropositive at baseline, limiting conclusions about previously exposed vaccinees. The 56-69-year group was small, and its depth increase did not reach significance, likely because of low power. Reportedly, almost half of the unique spike-specific TCRs recognized epitopes lying outside the regions that are mutated in the B.1.351 and B.1.1.7 variants. The vaccine-associated CD4 TCRs covered the entire spike protein, and the dominant responses fell in regions 160-218 and 743-854. Participants were mostly white British, with more females than males. The authors suggested clonal diversity may have been underestimated.

This specimen's time point label, per the study, means: baseline before first vaccination. This specimen's treatment or condition label, per the study, means: meningococcal conjugate vaccine given as trial control. Vaccinee samples came from UK trials COV001 and COV002, including a single-blind randomized controlled phase 2/3 trial of AZD1222 (ChAdOx1 nCoV-19) in healthy adults. For TCRbeta chain sequencing, PBMC samples were collected from trial participants at day 0 and at day 28 after the second dose. Concerning this clone itself: Its antigen is not yet known. No much larger clonotype is one base removed from it; base qualities were not supplied.

The CDR3 regions of human TCRbeta chains were analyzed by immunosequencing. Per the authors' processing: TCRs in the repertoires were compared against a reference library of SARS-CoV-2-specific TCRs that had been generated with the MIRA antigen-specificity platform. Breadth was defined as the fraction of unique TCRs that were SARS-CoV-2-associated. Depth was defined as the fraction of total T cells that were SARS-CoV-2-associated. Each spike-specific TCR was assigned to its reactive spike region and to a CD4 or CD8 class using the MIRA data. Log10-transformed breadth and depth values were compared by one-way ANOVA with Sidak's multiple comparisons tests. As stored in TCRdb, this immuneACCESS dataset retains in-frame rearrangements with V and J assigned. A fraction of the clones does not appear; measured against another copy, unresolved V genes explain less than half of the discrepancy, and the remainder lacks a known reason. That table gives V, J and clone size, and the DNA gave D and trimming. A total of about 110,000 clones appear in this sample, 89% of them only once. Approximately 3% of the sample goes to the ten largest clones.

There are 13 amino acids in the CDR3, from cysteine to phenylalanine inclusive. Only the CDR3 portion is preserved as DNA: 39 bases, with reading frame beginning at the first base. The trim is 6 bases for V and 2 bases for J, with a gap of 8 bases between the germline ends. Via the germline V gene, CDR1 is SNHLY and CDR2 FYNNEI. Specimen: peripheral blood, collected on day 0 of MenACWY control vaccination. This receptor was taken from an adult in good health. Rearrangement joined TRBV2 to TRBJ1-5, with the D segment identity uncertain. CDR3 sequence: CASRAGRNQPQHF. The DNA is TGTGCCAGCAGGGCAGGCCGCAATCAGCCCCAGCATTTT.